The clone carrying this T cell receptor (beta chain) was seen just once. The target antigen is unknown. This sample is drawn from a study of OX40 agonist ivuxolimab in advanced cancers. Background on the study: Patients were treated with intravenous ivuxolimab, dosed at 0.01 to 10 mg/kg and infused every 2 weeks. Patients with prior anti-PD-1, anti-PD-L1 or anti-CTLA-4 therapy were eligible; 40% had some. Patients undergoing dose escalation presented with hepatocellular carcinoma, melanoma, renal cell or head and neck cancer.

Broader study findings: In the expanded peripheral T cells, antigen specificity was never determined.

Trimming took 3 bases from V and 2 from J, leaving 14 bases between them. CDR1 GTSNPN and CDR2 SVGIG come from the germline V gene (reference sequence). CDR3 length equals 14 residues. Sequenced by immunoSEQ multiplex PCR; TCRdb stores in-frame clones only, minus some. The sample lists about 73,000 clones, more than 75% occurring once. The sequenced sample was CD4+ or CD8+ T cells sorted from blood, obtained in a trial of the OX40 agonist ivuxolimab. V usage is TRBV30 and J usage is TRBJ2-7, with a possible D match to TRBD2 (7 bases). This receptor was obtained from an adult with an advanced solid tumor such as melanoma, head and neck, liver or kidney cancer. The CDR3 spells CAWRWGGTTYEQYF. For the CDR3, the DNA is TGTGCCTGGAGGTGGGGGGGCACAACCTACGAGCAGTACTTC.